These T cell receptor beta chains were read from a single sample in a study of shared clonotypes between healthy human individuals. Method: immunoSEQ multiplex PCR; TCRdb's copy keeps in-frame clones and lacks some. The repertoire holds 2 million to 2.5 million clones, 90% to 95% seen once, with 1.5% to 2% in the top ten. The specimen sequenced was naive CD8+ T cells from PBMCs. The receptors here all came from a man between 18 and 35 years old in good health. Some clones in this sample may be carry-over from other donors' samples. The CDR3 runs from the conserved cysteine through the conserved F or W. D genes are given only for firm matches. Clone sizes are given selectively: once, few, many, or a class where the clone is expanded.

clone_size	v_call	j_call	d_call	cdr3_aa	cdr3_nt
.	TRBV9	TRBJ2-3	.	CASSPKTSLSTDTQYF	TGTGCCAGCAGCCCAAAGACATCCCTCAGCACAGATACGCAGTATTTT
.	TRBV30	TRBJ2-7	.	CAWSVGRDEQYF	TGTGCCTGGAGTGTGGGACGAGACGAGCAGTACTTC
.	TRBV7-2	TRBJ1-3	.	CASSPTRANTIYF	TGTGCCAGCAGCCCTACCAGGGCGAACACCATATATTTT
.	TRBV7-9	TRBJ2-2	TRBD2	CASSFGLAGGSGELFF	TGTGCCAGCAGCTTTGGACTAGCGGGAGGATCGGGGGAGCTGTTTTTT
.	TRBV7-3	TRBJ2-7	.	CASSLDGSSYEQYF	TGTGCCAGCAGCTTAGACGGGAGCTCCTACGAGCAGTACTTC
.	TRBV28	TRBJ2-7	TRBD2	CASRTSGKSYEQYF	TGTGCCAGCAGAACTAGCGGGAAGTCCTACGAGCAGTACTTC
.	TRBV10-1	TRBJ2-7	.	CASSESLAGNEQYF	TGCGCCAGCAGTGAGTCGTTGGCAGGGAACGAGCAGTACTTC
.	TRBV27	TRBJ1-4	.	CASSPRATNEKLFF	TGTGCCAGCAGTCCCCGCGCAACTAATGAAAAACTGTTTTTT
.	TRBV7-9	TRBJ2-5	TRBD1	CASSLRQGLEETQYF	TGTGCCAGCAGCCTGCGACAGGGATTGGAAGAGACCCAGTACTTC
.	TRBV27	TRBJ2-1	.	CASSPLAGSYNEQFF	TGTGCCAGCAGTCCCCTCGCGGGCTCCTACAATGAGCAGTTCTTC
.	TRBV5-1	TRBJ2-1	TRBD2	CASSYAGGIDEQFF	TGCGCCAGCAGCTACGCGGGAGGTATTGACGAGCAGTTCTTC
.	TRBV19	TRBJ1-2	.	CASKTLNGYTF	TGTGCCAGCAAGACACTGAATGGCTACACCTTC
.	TRBV7-2	TRBJ2-7	.	CASSLHLRTVLYEQYF	TGTGCCAGCAGCTTACACTTAAGGACAGTTCTCTACGAGCAGTACTTC
.	TRBV5-6	TRBJ2-6	.	CASSNAYGLLSGANVLTF	TGTGCCAGCAGCAATGCTTATGGCCTACTCTCCGGGGCCAACGTCCTGACTTTC
.	TRBV5-1	TRBJ2-7	TRBD2	CASSLVTSGKDEQYF	TGCGCCAGCAGCTTGGTCACTAGCGGGAAGGACGAGCAGTACTTC
few	TRBV7-8	TRBJ1-1	.	CASNAWAGEIGDTEAFF	TGTGCCAGCAACGCGTGGGCAGGGGAAATAGGAGACACTGAAGCTTTCTTT
once	TRBV5-5	TRBJ1-5	TRBD1	CASSQEQGARNQPQHF	TGTGCCAGCAGCCAAGAACAGGGGGCGCGCAATCAGCCCCAGCATTTT
.	TRBV7-3	TRBJ2-3	.	CASSLIGGELLKSTDTQYF	TGTGCCAGCAGCTTAATTGGTGGGGAGCTACTTAAAAGCACAGATACGCAGTATTTT
.	TRBV27	TRBJ2-7	.	CASSFGLGYEQYF	TGTGCCAGCAGTTTCGGGCTAGGTTACGAGCAGTACTTC
.	TRBV5-3	TRBJ2-7	.	CARSQTRTACTYEQYF	TGTGCCAGAAGCCAAACCAGGACAGCGTGCACTTACGAGCAGTACTTC
.	TRBV18	TRBJ2-1	.	CASSPPRRDDNEQFF	TGTGCCAGCTCACCACCGAGGCGGGACGACAATGAGCAGTTCTTC
once	TRBV19	TRBJ1-1	.	CASKSYNVVTEAFF	TGTGCCAGTAAAAGCTACAACGTTGTCACTGAAGCTTTCTTT